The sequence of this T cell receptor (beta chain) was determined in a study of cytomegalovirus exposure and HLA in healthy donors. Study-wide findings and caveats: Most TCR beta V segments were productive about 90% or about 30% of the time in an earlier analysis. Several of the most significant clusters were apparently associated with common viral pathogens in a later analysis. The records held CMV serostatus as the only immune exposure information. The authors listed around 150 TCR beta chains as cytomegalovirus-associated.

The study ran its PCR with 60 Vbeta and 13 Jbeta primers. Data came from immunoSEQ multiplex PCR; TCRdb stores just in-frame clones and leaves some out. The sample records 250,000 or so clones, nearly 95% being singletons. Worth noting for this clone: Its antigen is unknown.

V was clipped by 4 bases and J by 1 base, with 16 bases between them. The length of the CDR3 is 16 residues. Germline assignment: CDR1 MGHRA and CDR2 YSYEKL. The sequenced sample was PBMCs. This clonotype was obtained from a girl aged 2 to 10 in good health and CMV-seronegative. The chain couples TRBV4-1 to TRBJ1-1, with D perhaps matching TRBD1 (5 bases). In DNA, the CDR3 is TGCGCCAGCAGCCGGGGGGACGGCGTCAAGAACACTGAAGCTTTCTTT. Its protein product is CASSRGDGVKNTEAFF.